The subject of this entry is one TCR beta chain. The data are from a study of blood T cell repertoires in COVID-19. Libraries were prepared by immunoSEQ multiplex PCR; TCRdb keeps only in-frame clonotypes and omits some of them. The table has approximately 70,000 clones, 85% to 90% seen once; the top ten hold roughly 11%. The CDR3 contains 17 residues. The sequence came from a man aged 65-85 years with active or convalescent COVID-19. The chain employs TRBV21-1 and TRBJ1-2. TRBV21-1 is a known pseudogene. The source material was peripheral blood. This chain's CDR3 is CASTHPRTMWSLYGYTF. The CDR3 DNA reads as TGTGCCAGCACGCACCCCCGTACCATGTGGTCCCTATATGGCTACACCTTC.